Below, 32 T cell receptor beta chains from the same sample are listed, as sequenced in a study of memory CD4+ T cells and cytomegalovirus serostatus (dated by TCRdb to between 2018 and 2020). A FACSAria II was used to sort memory CD4+ T cells, defined as single viable CD3+CD4+CD8-CD45RO+ cells. Library preparation used the immunoSEQ multiplex PCR assay. The source is immuneACCESS, and TCRdb retained only in-frame sequences with V and J called. Part of the clones is not carried over; for the studies checked, unresolved V genes explain less than half of this, and the remainder is unexplained. The table for this sample lists 45,000 to 55,000 clones; 78% of them were counted only once. Approximately 0.7% of the sample comes from the top ten. Input material: memory CD4+ T cells from blood. The origin of the receptors is an adult in good health and CMV-seronegative.

This chain's CDR3 is CASSLFSGSTDTQYF. Written as DNA, the CDR3 is TGCGCCAGCAGCTTGTTTAGCGGGAGCACAGATACGCAGTATTTT. The chain uses TRBV5-1 and TRBJ2-3; 7 bases fit TRBD2. Trimming took 1 base from V and 0 from J; bases not matched to a gene: 2. Germline-derived CDR1 and CDR2 are SGHRS and YFSETQ. The CDR3 is 15 residues long.

V usage is TRBV29-1 and J usage is TRBJ1-3; tentatively, D is TRBD1 (6 bases). The CDR3 contains 17 residues. V gave up 6 bases and J gave up 2 bases, with 23 bases separating them. The germline gives CDR1 SQVTM, CDR2 ANQGSEA. DNA of the CDR3: TGCAGCGTAGCGACTTTAACGGGACACACAACTGGAAACACCATATATTTT. Amino acids: CSVATLTGHTTGNTIYF.

In regard to this clone: The junction and the germline gene differ at one end; a read error may be behind it. The CDR3: CASSDGGRGTF. CDR3 coding DNA: TGTGCCAGCAGTGACGGGGGTCGGGGCACATTT. The genes are TRBV2 and TRBJ1-1, with TRBD1 as a possible D gene (5 bases). Germline values: CDR1 SNHLY, CDR2 FYNNEI. This CDR3 is 11 amino acids long.

The rearrangement links TRBV6-6 to TRBJ2-2; D gene ambiguous. CDR1 MNHNY and CDR2 SVGAGI come from the germline V gene (reference sequence). The CDR3 runs 14 residues. With 8 bases removed from V and 4 bases from J, the gap between germline ends came to 14 bases. CDR3 residues: CASGLGFGTGELFF. The CDR3 DNA sequence: TGTGCCAGCGGGCTTGGTTTCGGCACCGGGGAGCTGTTTTTT.

The rearrangement links TRBV4-2 to TRBJ2-1; 9 nucleotides line up with TRBD2. Germline-derived CDR1 and CDR2 are LGHNA and YNFKEQ. The CDR3 totals 16 residues. J lost 7 bases, V lost 1 base, and 8 bases had no gene match. The CDR3 spells CASSQVPSGIGNEQFF. The CDR3 bases are TGTGCCAGCAGCCAAGTCCCTAGCGGGATCGGGAATGAGCAGTTCTTC.

The chain combines TRBV15 with TRBJ1-2; no definite D call. V lost 1 base and J 8 bases, leaving 26 bases between the germline ends. The CDR3 is 18 residues long. Germline V CDR1 and CDR2: LNHNV, YYDKDF (reference sequence). CDR3 in amino acids: CATSRGYGRTDYSEGYTF. In DNA form, the CDR3 reads TGTGCCACCAGCAGAGGGTACGGCCGGACCGACTACTCAGAGGGCTACACCTTC.

This clone was observed once. The chain combines TRBV19 with TRBJ2-2; D call uncertain. Trimming pared 6 bases from V and 1 base from J, leaving 9 bases between. CDR1 is LNHDA and CDR2 is SQIVND in the germline V gene (reference sequence). This CDR3 contains 14 residues. The CDR3 nucleotides are TGTGCCAGTAGACCACGACTGAACACCGGGGAGCTGTTTTTT. Its protein is CASRPRLNTGELFF.

The V and J genes are TRBV25-1 and TRBJ2-1; 7 nucleotides line up with TRBD1. The CDR3 loop spans 13 amino acids. V shed 6 bases and J 7 bases; nucleotides not matched to a gene: 6. Per the germline V gene, CDR1 is MGHDK and CDR2 is SYGVNS. The CDR3 spells CASRGQLRNEQFF. In DNA form, the CDR3 reads TGTGCCAGCAGGGGACAGTTGAGGAATGAGCAGTTCTTC.

The chain is built from TRBV2 and TRBJ2-2; no definite D call. Germline lookup yields CDR1 SNHLY and CDR2 FYNNEI. The CDR3 spans 16 residues. V lost 1 base to trimming and J lost 6 bases, with 15 bases between them. The DNA of the CDR3 is TGTGCCAGCAGTGAAGTAACCATCCGTGTCGCCGGGGAGCTGTTTTTT. Its protein is CASSEVTIRVAGELFF.

This rearrangement joins TRBV6-5 to TRBJ1-2; TRBD1 aligns across 8 bases. CDR1 is MNHEY, CDR2 SVGAGI, per germline. CDR3 size: 14 residues. V dropped 5 bases and J dropped 4; count of bases not matched to a gene: 6. The CDR3 region is CASSAGTGVYGYTF. As DNA, the CDR3 is TGTGCCAGCAGTGCCGGGACAGGTGTCTATGGCTACACCTTC.

In its sample, this clone was seen a few times. V is TRBV5-1 and J is TRBJ2-3; 11 bases match TRBD2. Trimming removed 4 bases from V and 3 bases from J; junction bases left unmatched: 7. The CDR3 is 16 residues long. Per the germline V gene, CDR1 is SGHRS and CDR2 is YFSETQ. CDR3 bases: TGCGCCAGCAGCCTTCCTCTAGCGGGAGGTACAGATACGCAGTATTTT. Its translation: CASSLPLAGGTDTQYF.

The chain carries TRBV5-4 and TRBJ1-2; D possibly corresponds to TRBD1 (6 bases). This CDR3 contains 13 residues. The germline gives CDR1 SGHNT, CDR2 YYREEE (reference sequence). Trimming took off 10 bases at V and 5 bases at J, with 18 bases between the two ends. CDR3 sequence (DNA): TGTGCCTCCTCCCCCAGGGGCGAATATGGCTACACCTTC. It translates to CASSPRGEYGYTF.

V and J are TRBV28 and TRBJ2-7; D call uncertain. Trimming took 8 bases from V and 2 from J, leaving 10 bases between them. This CDR3 region has 12 residues. Germline V lookup: CDR1 MDHEN, CDR2 SYDVKM. CDR3 residues: CASAGFAYEQYF. The CDR3 region has the DNA TGTGCCAGCGCAGGTTTCGCCTACGAGCAGTACTTC.

For the CDR3, the DNA is TGTGCCAGCAGTTTAATCACGACGGTAGCCAAAAACATTCAGTACTTC. It encodes CASSLITTVAKNIQYF. The chain uses TRBV28 and TRBJ2-4; D remains ambiguous. The germline gives CDR1 MDHEN, CDR2 SYDVKM. V dropped 2 bases and J dropped 0 bases, with 11 bases sitting between them. The CDR3 length is 16 residues.

The V and J genes are TRBV28 and TRBJ2-5; no clear D. The germline V gene has CDR1 MDHEN and CDR2 SYDVKM. The CDR3 is 12 residues long. The germline V and J ends were trimmed by 6 bases and 5 bases, with 10 bases remaining between them. This CDR3 reads CASSQRRETQYF. Written as DNA, the CDR3 is TGTGCCAGCAGCCAGAGGCGGGAGACCCAGTACTTC.

The genes are TRBV6-1 and TRBJ1-4; TRBD1 matches 8 bases. The germline CDR1 and CDR2 sequences are MNHNS and SASEGT. Germline trimming cut 6 bases from V and 0 bases from J; bases unmatched to any gene: 0. The CDR3 sequence is 14 residues long. CDR3 sequence (DNA): TGTGCCAGCAGGACAGGGGCAACTAATGAAAAACTGTTTTTT. It is translated as CASRTGATNEKLFF.

This CDR3 reads CASSEGSWTSGKLAKNIQYF. Written as DNA, the CDR3 is TGTGCCAGCAGTGAGGGATCTTGGACTAGCGGGAAACTAGCCAAAAACATTCAGTACTTC. The gene calls are TRBV2 and TRBJ2-4; 12 nucleotides match TRBD2. V dropped 3 bases and J dropped 0; count of bases not matched to a gene: 12. This CDR3 comprises 20 residues. Germline V gene sequence: CDR1 SNHLY, CDR2 FYNNEI. Full variable domain (outside the CDR3, taken from reference TRBV2 and TRBJ2-4): EPEVTQTPSHQVTQMGQEVILRCVPISNHLYFYWYRQILGQKVEFLVSFYNNEISEKSEIFDDQFSVERPDGSNFTLKIRSTKLEDSAMYFCASSEGSWTSGKLAKNIQYFGAGTRLSVL.

V and J are TRBV19 and TRBJ2-6, with D maybe TRBD1 (5 bases). Germline V gene sequence: CDR1 LNHDA, CDR2 SQIVND (reference sequence). CDR3 length equals 17 residues. V was shortened by 0 bases and J by 4 bases, with 13 bases between the two germline ends. The CDR3 DNA sequence: TGTGCCAGTAGTATAGATAACAGGCCAGGAGGGGCCAACGTCCTGACTTTC. Translating gives CASSIDNRPGGANVLTF.

This clone was observed once. The chain recombines TRBV6-1 with TRBJ2-3, with a weak D call TRBD2 (6 bases). The CDR3 runs to 14 residues. Germline V gives CDR1 MNHNS, CDR2 SASEGT. Deletions cut 7 bases from V and 2 bases from J, with 13 bases between. CDR3 sequence reads: CASTRTTYTDTQYF. The CDR3 bases are TGTGCCAGCACCCGGACTACCTACACAGATACGCAGTATTTT.

The J gene is TRBJ2-7, the V gene TRBV5-1; either TRBD1 or TRBD2 may fit D (9 bases each). CDR3 length: 16 residues. Germline V CDR1 and CDR2: SGHRS, YFSETQ. V was clipped by 7 bases and J by 3 bases, with 23 bases between them. The DNA for the CDR3 is TGCGCCAGCCGACAGGGGGTTAGCGGGAGTTACTACGAGCAGTACTTC. It translates to CASRQGVSGSYYEQYF. The complete variable domain, with remaining parts taken from reference TRBV5-1 and TRBJ2-7, reads KAGVTQTPRYLIKTRGQQVTLSCSPISGHRSVSWYQQTPGQGLQFLFEYFSETQRNKGNFPGRFSGRQFSNSRSEMNVSTLELGDSALYLCASRQGVSGSYYEQYFGPGTRLTVT.

This clone was found a few times. The chain recombines TRBV10-3 with TRBJ1-1, with 10 bases matching TRBD1. V trimming: 6 bases; J trimming: 0 bases; junction bases outside the gene matches: 7. The CDR3 is 16 residues long. Germline V gene sequence: CDR1 ENHRY, CDR2 SYGVKD. CDR3 DNA sequence: TGTGCCATCAGGATGGGACAGGGGAACATGAACACTGAAGCTTTCTTT. Protein: CAIRMGQGNMNTEAFF.

This chain links TRBV7-8 with TRBJ1-2, with D unclear. Germline loops: CDR1 SGHVS, CDR2 FQNEAQ. Trimming pared 5 bases from V and 8 bases from J, leaving 18 bases between. The CDR3 extends over 14 amino acids. This CDR3 is CASSPATRMGGYTF. The DNA of the CDR3 is TGTGCCAGCAGCCCTGCGACTCGGATGGGCGGCTACACCTTC.

The chain recombines TRBV6-5 with TRBJ2-6; D not resolved. Trimming shortened V by 5 bases and J by 2 bases, and 7 bases separated the two germline ends. The germline V gene has CDR1 MNHEY and CDR2 SVGAGI. The CDR3 has 14 residues. The CDR3 DNA reads as TGTGCCAGCAGTCCCCAACCTGGGGCCAACGTCCTGACTTTC. Translated, it gives CASSPQPGANVLTF.

The chain uses TRBV7-8 and TRBJ1-5, with a possible D match to TRBD1 (6 bases). CDR3 length: 15 residues. V lost 4 bases and J lost 6, with 16 bases in between. The V gene's germline CDR1 is SGHVS and CDR2 FQNEAQ. The CDR3, as DNA: TGTGCCAGCAGCTCCGGGAGGGGGGGCGGTCAGCCCCAGCATTTT. Its translation is CASSSGRGGGQPQHF.

The chain carries TRBV30 and TRBJ2-7; D remains unclear. V gave up 0 bases and J gave up 5 bases, with 11 bases separating them. This CDR3 region has 13 residues. Germline V gene data show CDR1 as GTSNPN and CDR2 as SVGIG (reference sequence). The CDR3 reads CAWSVSRGHEQYF. In nucleotides, the CDR3 is TGTGCCTGGAGTGTTTCCCGTGGTCACGAGCAGTACTTC.

This clone was detected a few times. V and J are TRBV19 and TRBJ2-6; maybe TRBD1 (6 bases). Per germline, CDR1 LNHDA and CDR2 SQIVND (reference sequence). The CDR3 consists of 15 residues. Trimming removed 4 bases from V and 0 bases from J, with 7 bases in between. The CDR3 reads CASSKDSSGANVLTF. The CDR3 nucleotides are TGTGCCAGTAGTAAGGACAGCTCTGGGGCCAACGTCCTGACTTTC.

There are a few counts of this clone. The V gene is TRBV29-1, the J gene TRBJ2-1; TRBD2 aligns across 10 bases. Trimming took 4 bases from V and 4 from J; bases not matched to a gene: 4. Germline V gives CDR1 SQVTM, CDR2 ANQGSEA. This CDR3 spans 14 amino acids. The CDR3: CSVALTSGYNEQFF. CDR3 DNA sequence: TGCAGCGTTGCTTTGACTAGCGGGTACAATGAGCAGTTCTTC.

The rearrangement uses TRBV6-1 and TRBJ1-3; 7 bases are shared with TRBD1. The V and J ends lost 6 bases and 0 bases, in that order; junction bases with no gene match: 2. This CDR3 region has 14 residues. Per the germline V gene, CDR1 is MNHNS and CDR2 is SASEGT. The CDR3 DNA reads TGTGCCAGCAGCCGGGACAGCTCTGGAAACACCATATATTTT. It encodes CASSRDSSGNTIYF.

The V and J genes are TRBV11-3 and TRBJ2-2; the D is unclear. V shed 3 bases and J shed 3 bases, with 5 bases lying between them. The germline gives CDR1 SGHNT, CDR2 YENEEA. CDR3 length: 13 residues. This chain's CDR3 is CASSLAHTGELFF. As DNA, the CDR3 is TGTGCCAGCAGCTTGGCCCACACCGGGGAGCTGTTTTTT.

The chain couples TRBV28 to TRBJ2-1; maybe TRBD2 (6 bases). The germline V and J ends were trimmed by 2 bases and 9 bases, with 20 bases remaining between them. The V gene's germline CDR1 is MDHEN and CDR2 SYDVKM. This CDR3 has 16 residues. Here the CDR3 DNA reads TGTGCCAGCAGTTTAGGGCTAGCGCTCTTCGGTCCTGAGCAGTTCTTC. It is translated as CASSLGLALFGPEQFF.

This clone was seen a single time. The chain uses TRBV18 and TRBJ2-5, with TRBD1 identical over 11 bases. Germline trimming cut 3 bases from V and 5 bases from J; bases unmatched to any gene: 2. CDR1 is KGHSH and CDR2 is LQKENI in the germline V gene. This CDR3 comprises 14 residues. For the CDR3, the DNA is TGTGCCAGCTCACCGGACAGGGGGCATGAGACCCAGTACTTC. This translates into CASSPDRGHETQYF.

This clone was recorded a few times. The rearrangement links TRBV6-5 to TRBJ1-1; 8 bases are shared with TRBD1. The ends lost 6 bases at V and 7 bases at J; junction bases unmatched: 10. This CDR3 region has 14 residues. Germline CDR1 and CDR2: MNHEY and SVGAGI. The CDR3 protein is CASRSPRGHNEAFF. The CDR3 DNA reads TGTGCCAGCAGGTCCCCCAGGGGGCATAATGAAGCTTTCTTT.